A selection of T cell receptor beta chains follows, all from one sample in a study of control samples from healthy donors and cancer patients. TCRdb keeps only in-frame clones here, not all; method: immunoSEQ multiplex PCR. The sample has 130,000 to 150,000 clones; roughly 89% are singletons. The sample consisted of blood. All receptors derive from a young man in good health. CDR3s leave out the opening cysteine and the closing phenylalanine or tryptophan. The order of the fields is J gene, V gene, CDR3 protein.

J: TRBJ2-7
V: TRBV7-8
CDR3: ASSLGDRISLYEQY

J: TRBJ2-7
V: TRBV10-3
CDR3: ATAPGAGYEQY

J: TRBJ2-7
V: TRBV9
CDR3: ASSVEAASYEQY

J: TRBJ2-1
V: TRBV24-1
CDR3: ATSGRGLAGFFYNEQF

J: TRBJ1-4
V: TRBV29-1
CDR3: SVDGSDGEKLF

J: TRBJ2-4
V: TRBV21-1
CDR3: ASSTLHRGPAKNIQY

J: TRBJ2-3
V: TRBV6-6
CDR3: AAAGTHTDTQY

J: TRBJ2-5
V: TRBV29-1
CDR3: SVEARTSGKTQY

J: TRBJ2-7
V: TRBV19
CDR3: ASVGGTTYEQY

J: TRBJ1-6
V: TRBV13
CDR3: ASSVQGSPLH

J: TRBJ2-7
V: TRBV28
CDR3: ASSSSAYEQY

J: TRBJ1-5
V: TRBV7-2
CDR3: ASSLVAGRDNQPQH

J: TRBJ1-5
V: TRBV15
CDR3: ATSMGGAEPQH

J: TRBJ1-6
V: TRBV4-1
CDR3: ASSQDRRIDSPLH

J: TRBJ2-7
V: TRBV15
CDR3: ATSREVSYEQY

J: TRBJ1-2
V: TRBV21-1
CDR3: ASSRTGAPNYGYT

J: TRBJ2-4
V: TRBV29-1
CDR3: SVLHTDKNIQY

J: TRBJ1-2
V: TRBV15
CDR3: ATRLREANYGYT

J: TRBJ2-7
V: TRBV7-9
CDR3: ASSPYETGVSYEQY

J: TRBJ2-7
V: TRBV11-1
CDR3: ASSQSGRMD

J: TRBJ2-7
V: TRBV20-1
CDR3: SASTGGTEQY

J: TRBJ2-3
V: TRBV5-1
CDR3: ASSLLKGGDTDTQY

J: TRBJ2-7
V: TRBV6-2/TRBV6-3
CDR3: ASSYVLDLPYEQY

J: TRBJ1-1
V: TRBV5-3
CDR3: ARTPGQGIKNTEAF

J: TRBJ2-2
V: TRBV9
CDR3: ASSQFHGGELF

J: TRBJ2-2
V: TRBV12-3/TRBV12-4
CDR3: ASSQQNTGELF

J: TRBJ1-1
V: TRBV19
CDR3: ASSGGPTEAF

J: TRBJ2-1
V: TRBV9
CDR3: ASTLYPTGESSYNEQF

J: TRBJ2-7
V: TRBV15
CDR3: ATRKTGGSYEQY

J: TRBJ1-1
V: TRBV2
CDR3: ASNGQNTEAF

J: TRBJ2-7
V: TRBV5-1
CDR3: ASSLGISGRTYEQY

J: TRBJ1-2
V: TRBV18
CDR3: ASSDRLDGGYT

J: TRBJ2-1
V: TRBV9
CDR3: ASSVDPLLNEQF

J: TRBJ1-2
V: TRBV10-3
CDR3: AISESFTTANYGYT

J: TRBJ2-5
V: TRBV7-2
CDR3: ASSLVETQY

J: TRBJ1-5
V: TRBV5-6
CDR3: ASSAREYNQPQH

J: TRBJ1-1
V: TRBV6-5
CDR3: ASSSDSEAF

J: TRBJ2-7
V: TRBV7-2
CDR3: ASSLGRTGDEQY

J: TRBJ2-3
V: TRBV4-3
CDR3: ASSQGMLAASTDTQY

J: TRBJ2-1
V: TRBV19
CDR3: ASSSLAAYNEQF

J: TRBJ2-3
V: TRBV19
CDR3: ASSTSWRSSTDTQY

J: TRBJ2-6
V: TRBV10-3
CDR3: AISDLLSGSGANVLT

J: TRBJ2-7
V: TRBV6-6
CDR3: ASSPAGTYEQY

J: TRBJ1-2
V: TRBV5-1
CDR3: ASSLSKPTYGYT

J: TRBJ1-6
V: TRBV19
CDR3: ASSITAEYNSPLH

J: TRBJ2-5
V: TRBV30
CDR3: AWSPSKGRGETQY

J: TRBJ1-2
V: TRBV29-1
CDR3: SVRGTGQGSGYT